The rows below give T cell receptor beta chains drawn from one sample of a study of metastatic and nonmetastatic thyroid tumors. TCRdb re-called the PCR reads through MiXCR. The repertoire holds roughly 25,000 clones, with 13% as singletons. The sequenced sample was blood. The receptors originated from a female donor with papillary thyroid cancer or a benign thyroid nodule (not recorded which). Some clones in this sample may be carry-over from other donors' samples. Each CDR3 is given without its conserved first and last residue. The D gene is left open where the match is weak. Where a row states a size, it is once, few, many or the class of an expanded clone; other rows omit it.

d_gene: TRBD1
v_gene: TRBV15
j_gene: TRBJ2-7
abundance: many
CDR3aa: ATSRDAPGQGFYEQY

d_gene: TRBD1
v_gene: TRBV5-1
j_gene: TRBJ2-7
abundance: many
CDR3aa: ASSLGTGGFYEQY

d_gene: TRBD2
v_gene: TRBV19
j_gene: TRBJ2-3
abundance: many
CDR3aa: ASSVSGRGTDTQY

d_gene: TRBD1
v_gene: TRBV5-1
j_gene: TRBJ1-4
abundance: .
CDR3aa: ASSPGTGGGATNEKLF

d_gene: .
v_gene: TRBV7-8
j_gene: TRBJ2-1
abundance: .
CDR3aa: ASSLDGSSYNEQF

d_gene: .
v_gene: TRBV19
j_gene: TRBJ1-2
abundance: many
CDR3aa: ASSIRGGIT

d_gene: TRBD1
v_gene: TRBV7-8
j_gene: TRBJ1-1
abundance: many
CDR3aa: ASSLGQGMITEAF

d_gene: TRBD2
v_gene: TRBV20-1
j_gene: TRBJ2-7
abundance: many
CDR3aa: SAPRGSGTYEQY

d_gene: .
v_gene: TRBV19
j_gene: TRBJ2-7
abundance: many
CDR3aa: ASSIGGHRQY

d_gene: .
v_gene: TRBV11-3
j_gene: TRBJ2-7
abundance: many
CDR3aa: ASSGGGEQY

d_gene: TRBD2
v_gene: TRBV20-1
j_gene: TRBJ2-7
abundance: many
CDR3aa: SARDPRGLAGPGGSSYEQY

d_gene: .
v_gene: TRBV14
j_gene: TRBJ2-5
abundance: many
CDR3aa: ASSQSQSGAGTETQY

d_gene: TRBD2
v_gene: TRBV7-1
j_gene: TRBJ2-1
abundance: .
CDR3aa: ASSSDGRLGTTSYNEQF

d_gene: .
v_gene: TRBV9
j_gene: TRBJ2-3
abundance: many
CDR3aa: ASRGTGSTDTQY

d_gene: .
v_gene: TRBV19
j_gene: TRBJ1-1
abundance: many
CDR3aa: ASSHGGATEAF

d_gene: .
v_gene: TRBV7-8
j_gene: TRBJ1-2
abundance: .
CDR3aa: ASTLPGFGNYGYT

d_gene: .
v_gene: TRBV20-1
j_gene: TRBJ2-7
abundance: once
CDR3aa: SAPRTGSYEQY

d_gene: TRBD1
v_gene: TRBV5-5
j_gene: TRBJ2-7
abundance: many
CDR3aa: ASSLGQGMPYEQY

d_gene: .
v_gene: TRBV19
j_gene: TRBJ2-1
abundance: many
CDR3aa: ASSISTSHPSHNEQF

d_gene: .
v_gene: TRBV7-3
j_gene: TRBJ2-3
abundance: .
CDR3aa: ASSPSSSAS

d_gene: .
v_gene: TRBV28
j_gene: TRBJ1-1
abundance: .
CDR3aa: ASSISGRLGTEAF

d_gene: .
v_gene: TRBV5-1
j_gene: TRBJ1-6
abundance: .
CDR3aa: ANSLDLFKENSPLH

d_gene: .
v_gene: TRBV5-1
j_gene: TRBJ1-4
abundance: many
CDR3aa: ASSPLRGPGINEKLF

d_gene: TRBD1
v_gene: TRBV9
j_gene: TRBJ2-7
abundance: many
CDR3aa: ASSVSGTEGYEQY

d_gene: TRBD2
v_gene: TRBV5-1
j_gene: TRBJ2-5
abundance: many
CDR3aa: ASSLGLAGGQETQY

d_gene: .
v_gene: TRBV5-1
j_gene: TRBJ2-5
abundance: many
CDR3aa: ASSFWGLEQETQY

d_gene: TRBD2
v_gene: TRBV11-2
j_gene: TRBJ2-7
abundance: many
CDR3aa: ASSLEEFGTSISYEQY

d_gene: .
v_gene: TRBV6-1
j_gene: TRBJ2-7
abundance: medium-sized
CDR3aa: ASRTHGYEQY

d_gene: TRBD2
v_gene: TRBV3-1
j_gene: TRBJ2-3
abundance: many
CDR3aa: ASSQTSGRRTDTQY

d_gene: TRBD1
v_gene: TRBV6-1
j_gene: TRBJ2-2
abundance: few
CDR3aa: ASRRGTGGTGELF

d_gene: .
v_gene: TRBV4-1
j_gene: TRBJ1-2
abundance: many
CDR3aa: ASSPTQSGAGYGYT

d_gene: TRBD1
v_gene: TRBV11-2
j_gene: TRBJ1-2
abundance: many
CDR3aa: ASRKRTGEDYGYT

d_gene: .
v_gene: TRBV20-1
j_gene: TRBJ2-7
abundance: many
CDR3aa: SASGRSNSYEQY

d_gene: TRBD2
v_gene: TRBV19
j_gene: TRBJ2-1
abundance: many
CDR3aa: ASSMTSGTRSYNEQF

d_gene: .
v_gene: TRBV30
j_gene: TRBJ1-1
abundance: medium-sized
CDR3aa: AWRGETYAEAF

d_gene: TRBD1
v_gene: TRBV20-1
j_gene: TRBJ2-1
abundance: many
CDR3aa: SIDRVRGNEQF